The 10 T cell receptor beta chains given below trace back to one sample, sequenced in a study of T cell responses to AZD1222 COVID-19 vaccine. Using immunoSEQ multiplex PCR, the repertoire was profiled, and TCRdb retains in-frame clones only, with some absent. Here the sample spans about 180,000 clones, approximately 90% being singletons. This specimen was peripheral blood, taken 28 days after the second dose of the MenACWY control vaccine. These receptors came from an adult who received the MenACWY meningococcal vaccine as a control.

The rearrangement uses TRBV27 and TRBJ1-1; TRBD1 agrees at 7 bases. The germline CDR1 and CDR2 sequences are MNHEY and SMNVEV (reference sequence). V dropped 5 bases and J dropped 3; count of bases not matched to a gene: 0. The CDR3 totals 12 residues. The CDR3 DNA is TGTGCCAGCAGTACAGGGGACACTGAAGCTTTCTTT. The encoded protein is CASSTGDTEAFF.

This chain joins TRBV18 and TRBJ2-7; TRBD1 matches 9 bases. V lost 1 base and J lost 2; bases outside the gene matches: 6. This CDR3 is built from 16 residues. Germline V gives CDR1 KGHSH, CDR2 LQKENI. This chain's CDR3 is CASSPQGTGTTYEQYF. Written as DNA, the CDR3 is TGTGCCAGCTCACCACAGGGGACAGGGACCACCTACGAGCAGTACTTC.

The rearrangement links TRBV19 to TRBJ1-1; TRBD1 might be the D (5 bases). This CDR3 has 14 residues. Trimming pared 7 bases from V and 6 bases from J, leaving 18 bases between. Germline V gene data show CDR1 as LNHDA and CDR2 as SQIVND (reference sequence). The CDR3 reads CASTRGGLDPEAFF. The CDR3 bases are TGTGCCAGTACCCGCGGGGGTCTTGACCCTGAAGCTTTCTTT. The full variable domain, completed using reference TRBV19 and TRBJ1-1, is DGGITQSPKYLFRKEGQNVTLSCEQNLNHDAMYWYRQDPGQGLRLIYYSQIVNDFQKGDIAEGYSVSREKKESFPLTVTSAQKNPTAFYLCASTRGGLDPEAFFGQGTRLTVV.

This clone has just one count. This chain uses TRBV24-1 with TRBJ1-2, with D maybe TRBD1 (5 bases). The V gene's germline CDR1 is KGHDR and CDR2 SFDVKD. The V end was cut by 5 bases, the J end by 4 bases, with 25 bases between. The CDR3 spans 18 residues. The CDR3 spells CATSGGGATTTSFYGYTF. Written as DNA, the CDR3 is TGTGCCACCAGTGGGGGAGGGGCGACTACCACCTCCTTCTATGGCTACACCTTC.

The chain joins TRBV6-5 to TRBJ2-2; 7 bases match TRBD1. Germline CDR1 and CDR2: MNHEY and SVGAGI. The length of the CDR3 is 15 residues. V lost 5 bases to trimming and J lost 7 bases; unmatched junction nucleotides: 10. The CDR3 region is CASSRRQGEGGELFF. In DNA, the CDR3 is TGTGCCAGCAGTAGAAGACAGGGAGAAGGCGGGGAGCTGTTTTTT.

The chain links TRBV18 to TRBJ1-5, with D unclear. Trimming pared 6 bases from V and 7 bases from J, leaving 19 bases between. Germline CDR1 and CDR2: KGHSH and LQKENI. The length of the CDR3 is 15 residues. The CDR3 nucleotides are TGTGCCAGCTCCTCCGGGCCTCCCCCCGACCAGCCCCAGCATTTT. Its protein is CASSSGPPPDQPQHF. The complete variable domain, with remaining parts taken from reference TRBV18 and TRBJ1-5, reads NAGVMQNPRHLVRRRGQEARLRCSPMKGHSHVYWYRQLPEEGLKFMVYLQKENIIDESGMPKERFSAEFPKEGPSILRIQQVVRGDSAAYFCASSSGPPPDQPQHFGDGTRLSIL.

V gene TRBV5-5 combines with J gene TRBJ1-5; D ambiguous. This CDR3 spans 15 amino acids. The ends were cut back, 1 base at V and 9 bases at J, with 17 bases in the middle. Germline assignment: CDR1 SGHKS and CDR2 YYEKEE (reference sequence). CDR3 protein: CASSLMLRVFSPQHF. The DNA for the CDR3 is TGTGCCAGCAGCTTGATGTTGAGGGTATTTTCGCCCCAGCATTTT.

The gene calls are TRBV5-4 and TRBJ1-5; D gene uncertain. Germline V lookup: CDR1 SGHNT, CDR2 YYREEE (reference sequence). The CDR3 extends over 13 amino acids. The V end was cut by 1 base, the J end by 4 bases, with 6 bases between. The CDR3 nucleotides are TGTGCCAGCAGCTTGTCGGCAAATCAGCCCCAGCATTTT. It encodes CASSLSANQPQHF.

J is TRBJ2-7 and V is TRBV5-6; D may be TRBD2 (5 bases). Trimming left V 2 bases short and J 2 bases short, with 17 bases between. This CDR3 comprises 16 residues. Germline CDR1 is SGHDT and CDR2 is YYEEEE. The CDR3 coding sequence is TGTGCCAGCAGCTTTATGGTATCAGCGGCTACCTACGAGCAGTACTTC. This translates into CASSFMVSAATYEQYF. The full variable domain, in which reference TRBV5-6 and TRBJ2-7 provide the parts outside the CDR3, is DAGVTQSPTHLIKTRGQQVTLRCSPKSGHDTVSWYQQALGQGPQFIFQYYEEEERQRGNFPDRFSGHQFPNYSSELNVNALLLGDSALYLCASSFMVSAATYEQYFGPGTRLTVT.

This chain links TRBV7-2 with TRBJ2-7; possible D gene TRBD2, 6 bases. The V gene lost 1 base and the J gene lost 3 bases, with 13 bases spanning the gap. The CDR3 runs to 15 residues. The germline V gene encodes CDR1 SGHTA and CDR2 FQGNSA. CDR3 in DNA: TGTGCCAGCAGCTTAGGGGGGGTCTACTACTACGAGCAGTACTTC. This encodes CASSLGGVYYYEQYF. Drawing the rest from reference TRBV7-2 and TRBJ2-7, the complete variable domain is GAGVSQSPSNKVTEKGKDVELRCDPISGHTALYWYRQSLGQGLEFLIYFQGNSAPDKSGLPSDRFSAERTGGSVSTLTIQRTQQEDSAVYLCASSLGGVYYYEQYFGPGTRLTVT.